This is a list of T cell receptor beta chains from one sample in a study of siplizumab effects on memory and regulatory T cells. TCRdb's table, derived via immunoSEQ multiplex PCR, lists solely in-frame clones and lacks some. The sample includes roughly 120,000 clones, under 95% of them seen just once. The sequencing input was Tregs sorted from blood. The receptors were gathered from a human donor in good health. The CDR3 runs from the conserved cysteine through the conserved F or W. The D gene is left open where the match is weak. Clone size appears in some rows only: once, few, many, or a class for an expanded clone.

CDR3 protein,CDR3 DNA,J gene,V gene,D gene,clone size
CARAESKETQYF,TGTGCCCGGGCGGAAAGCAAAGAGACCCAGTACTTC,TRBJ2-5,TRBV30,-,few
CASSLDQTSGRPYSSSYNEQFF,TGCGCCAGCAGCTTGGACCAGACTAGCGGGAGGCCTTACTCCAGCTCCTACAATGAGCAGTTCTTC,TRBJ2-1,TRBV5-1,TRBD2,-
CASSALGDF,TGTGCCAGCAGTGCCTTAGGAGACTTC,TRBJ2-7,TRBV2,-,-
CASSDAGLQNTEAFF,TGTGCCAGCAGTGATGCCGGGCTTCAGAACACTGAAGCTTTCTTT,TRBJ1-1,TRBV7-8,-,-
CASSFLGNYGYTF,TGTGCCAGTAGCTTTCTGGGTAACTATGGCTACACCTTC,TRBJ1-2,TRBV19,-,-
CASSFWREKSETQYF,TGTGCCAGCAGTTTCTGGCGGGAGAAGTCAGAGACCCAGTACTTC,TRBJ2-5,TRBV6-5,TRBD2,-
CASSYRAGGNQPQHF,TGTGCCAGCAGTTACCGGGCAGGGGGAAATCAGCCCCAGCATTTT,TRBJ1-5,TRBV6-5,TRBD1,-
CASSETKQGIGYTF,TGTGCCAGCAGCGAAACGAAACAGGGGATTGGCTACACCTTC,TRBJ1-2,TRBV5-4,TRBD1,-
CASGRHLTGVGNQPQHF,TGTGCTAGTGGCCGTCACCTGACAGGGGTGGGCAATCAGCCCCAGCATTTT,TRBJ1-5,TRBV12-5,TRBD1,few
CASKNRFGDTQYF,TGTGCCAGCAAAAATCGATTCGGAGATACGCAGTATTTT,TRBJ2-3,TRBV6-5,-,once
CASSQGEGALRSGANVLTF,TGCGCCAGCAGCCAAGGGGAGGGGGCGCTTAGATCTGGGGCCAACGTCCTGACTTTC,TRBJ2-6,TRBV4-1,-,-
CASSVLGDFPTGELFF,TGTGCCAGCAGCGTCCTGGGGGACTTCCCAACCGGGGAGCTGTTTTTT,TRBJ2-2,TRBV9,-,-
CASSFTGGEQYF,TGTGCCAGCAGTTTTACAGGGGGGGAGCAGTATTTT,TRBJ2-3,TRBV6-1,-,-
CASSLSSGSGPYNEQFF,TGTGCCAGCAGCTTGAGTAGCGGGAGTGGTCCCTACAATGAGCAGTTCTTC,TRBJ2-1,TRBV5-8,TRBD2,once
CASRDREGKPNKNNEQFF,TGTGCCAGCAGAGACAGGGAGGGCAAACCAAACAAAAACAATGAGCAGTTCTTC,TRBJ2-1,TRBV7-9,-,-
CASSLGRVPETQYF,TGTGCCAGCTCCCTCGGTCGGGTGCCCGAGACCCAGTACTTC,TRBJ2-5,TRBV18,-,-
CASSLVGVQEKLFF,TGTGCCAGCAGCTTGGTAGGGGTGCAAGAAAAACTGTTTTTT,TRBJ1-4,TRBV5-4,-,-
CASSGRAAAGFF,TGTGCCAGCAGCGGTCGGGCAGCGGCGGGGTTCTTC,TRBJ2-1,TRBV11-1,-,-
CSVEGVSGVAYEQYF,TGCAGCGTTGAAGGAGTCTCGGGGGTTGCCTACGAGCAGTACTTC,TRBJ2-7,TRBV29-1,-,-
CASRNSSSGNTIYF,TGTGCCAGTAGAAACAGCTCCTCTGGAAACACCATATATTTT,TRBJ1-3,TRBV19,-,once
CASVPTSGVYNEQFF,TGCGCCAGCGTGCCGACTAGCGGGGTCTACAATGAGCAGTTCTTC,TRBJ2-1,TRBV5-1,TRBD2,-
CASSDFFTSTDTQYF,TGTGCCAGCAGTGACTTTTTTACTAGCACAGATACGCAGTATTTT,TRBJ2-3,TRBV6-4,-,-
CASGQGGYEQYF,TGTGCCAGCGGGCAGGGGGGGTACGAGCAGTACTTC,TRBJ2-7,TRBV25-1,-,-
CASDGRGSNTEAFF,TGTGCCAGTGACGGGCGGGGGTCGAACACTGAAGCTTTCTTT,TRBJ1-1,TRBV19,-,-
CASSERNYGYTF,TGTGCCAGCAGTGAGCGGAACTATGGCTACACCTTC,TRBJ1-2,TRBV6-1,-,-
CASSYSGGQGEAFF,TGTGCCAGCAGTTATTCCGGGGGACAGGGGGAAGCTTTCTTT,TRBJ1-1,TRBV6-5,TRBD1,-
CASSSATNEKLFF,TGTGCCAGCAGCTCTGCAACTAATGAAAAACTGTTTTTT,TRBJ1-4,TRBV7-8,-,-
CASSPKGGGTDTQYF,TGTGCCAGCAGTCCCAAGGGGGGCGGCACAGATACGCAGTATTTT,TRBJ2-3,TRBV6-1,-,-
CASSERQEGNTEAFF,TGTGCCAGCAGTGAAAGACAGGAAGGAAACACTGAAGCTTTCTTT,TRBJ1-1,TRBV6-1,-,-
CASSQDARATYEQYF,TGTGCCAGCAGCCAAGATGCCAGGGCTACCTACGAGCAGTACTTC,TRBJ2-7,TRBV4-2,-,-
CASSPLGGRNYGYTF,TGTGCCAGCAGCCCGCTCGGGGGGAGGAACTATGGCTACACCTTC,TRBJ1-2,TRBV14,-,-